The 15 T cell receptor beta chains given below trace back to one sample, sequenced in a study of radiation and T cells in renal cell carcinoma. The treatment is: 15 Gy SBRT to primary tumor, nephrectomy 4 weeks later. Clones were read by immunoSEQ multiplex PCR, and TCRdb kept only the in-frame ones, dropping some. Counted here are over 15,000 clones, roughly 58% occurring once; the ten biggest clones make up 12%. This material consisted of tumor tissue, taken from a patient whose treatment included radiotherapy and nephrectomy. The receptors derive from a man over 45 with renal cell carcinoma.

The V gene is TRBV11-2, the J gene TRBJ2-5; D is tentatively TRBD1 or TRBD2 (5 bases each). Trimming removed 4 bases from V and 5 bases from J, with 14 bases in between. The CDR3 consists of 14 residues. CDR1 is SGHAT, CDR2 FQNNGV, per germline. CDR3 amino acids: CASSSGTASETQYF. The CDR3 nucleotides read TGTGCCAGCAGCTCCGGGACGGCGTCTGAGACCCAGTACTTC.

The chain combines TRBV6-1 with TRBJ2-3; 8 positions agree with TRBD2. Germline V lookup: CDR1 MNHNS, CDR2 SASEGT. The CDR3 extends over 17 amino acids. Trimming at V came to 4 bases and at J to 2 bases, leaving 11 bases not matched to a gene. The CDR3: CASSANLQAGVTDTQYF. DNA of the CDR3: TGTGCCAGCAGTGCCAACCTTCAAGCGGGGGTCACAGATACGCAGTATTTT.

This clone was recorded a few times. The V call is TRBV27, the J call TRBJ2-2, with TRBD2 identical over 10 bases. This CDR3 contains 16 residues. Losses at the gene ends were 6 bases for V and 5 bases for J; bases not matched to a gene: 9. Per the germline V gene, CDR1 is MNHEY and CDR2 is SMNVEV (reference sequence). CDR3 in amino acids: CASRLQSGLATGELFF. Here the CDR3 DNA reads TGTGCCAGCAGACTACAATCGGGACTAGCGACCGGGGAGCTGTTTTTT.

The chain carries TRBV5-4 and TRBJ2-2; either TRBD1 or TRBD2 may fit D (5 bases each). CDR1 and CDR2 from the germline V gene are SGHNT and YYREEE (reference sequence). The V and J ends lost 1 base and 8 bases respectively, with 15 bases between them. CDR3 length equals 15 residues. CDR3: CASSLRTGQLGELFF. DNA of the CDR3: TGTGCCAGCAGCTTGCGGACGGGGCAATTGGGGGAGCTGTTTTTT.

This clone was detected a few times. CDR3 in amino acids: CASSPEQGHYGYTF. The DNA of the CDR3 is TGCGCCAGCAGCCCGGAACAGGGGCACTATGGCTACACCTTC. The rearrangement joins TRBV5-1 to TRBJ1-2, with 7 nucleotides matching TRBD1. Trimming cost V 4 bases and J 3 bases; bases outside gene matches: 6. The CDR3 length is 14 residues. Germline V gene lookup returns CDR1 SGHRS and CDR2 YFSETQ.

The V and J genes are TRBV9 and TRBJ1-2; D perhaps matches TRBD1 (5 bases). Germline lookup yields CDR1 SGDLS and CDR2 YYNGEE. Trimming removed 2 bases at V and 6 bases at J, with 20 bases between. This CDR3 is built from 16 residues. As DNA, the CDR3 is TGTGCCAGCAGCGTCACTCTCAATGGGGGTAGAGATGGCTACACCTTC. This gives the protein CASSVTLNGGRDGYTF.

CDR3 region: CATDPGQGSTEAFF. The CDR3 coding sequence is TGTGCCACCGACCCGGGACAGGGTTCGACTGAAGCTTTCTTT. This sequence joins TRBV10-3 and TRBJ1-1; 9 nucleotides align to TRBD1. Germline V CDR1 and CDR2: ENHRY, SYGVKD. This CDR3 is 14 amino acids long. Trimming cost V 10 bases and J 5 bases; bases outside gene matches: 11.

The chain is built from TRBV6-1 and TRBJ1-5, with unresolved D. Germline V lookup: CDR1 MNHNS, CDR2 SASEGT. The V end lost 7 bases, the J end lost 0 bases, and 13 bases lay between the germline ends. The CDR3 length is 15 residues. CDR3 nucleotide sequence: TGTGCCAGCATTTGGACGAGCGATAGCAATCAGCCCCAGCATTTT. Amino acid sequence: CASIWTSDSNQPQHF.

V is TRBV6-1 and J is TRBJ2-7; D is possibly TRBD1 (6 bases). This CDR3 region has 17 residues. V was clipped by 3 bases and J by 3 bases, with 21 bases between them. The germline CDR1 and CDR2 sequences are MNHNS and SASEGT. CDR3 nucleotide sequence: TGTGCCAGCAGTGAGTCTCTGTTGGGGGCGGCTTACTACGAGCAGTACTTC. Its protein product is CASSESLLGAAYYEQYF.

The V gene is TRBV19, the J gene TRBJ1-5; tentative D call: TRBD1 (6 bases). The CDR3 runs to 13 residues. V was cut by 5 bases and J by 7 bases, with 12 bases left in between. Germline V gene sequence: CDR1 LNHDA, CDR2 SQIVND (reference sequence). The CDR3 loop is CASSAGAGQPQHF. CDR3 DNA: TGTGCCAGTAGTGCAGGGGCGGGCCAGCCCCAGCATTTT.

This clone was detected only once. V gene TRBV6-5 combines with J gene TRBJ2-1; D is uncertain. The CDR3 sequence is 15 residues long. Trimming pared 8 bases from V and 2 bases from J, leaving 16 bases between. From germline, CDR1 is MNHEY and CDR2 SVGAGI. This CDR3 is CASRVTLLPYNEQFF. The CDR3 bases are TGTGCCAGCCGTGTGACGCTGCTCCCCTACAATGAGCAGTTCTTC.

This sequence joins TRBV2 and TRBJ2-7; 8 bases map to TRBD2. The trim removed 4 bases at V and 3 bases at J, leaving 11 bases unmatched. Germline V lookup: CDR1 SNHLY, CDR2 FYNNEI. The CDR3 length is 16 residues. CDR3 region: CASSATAGLAGYEQYF. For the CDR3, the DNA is TGTGCCAGCAGTGCCACGGCCGGCCTAGCGGGCTACGAGCAGTACTTC.

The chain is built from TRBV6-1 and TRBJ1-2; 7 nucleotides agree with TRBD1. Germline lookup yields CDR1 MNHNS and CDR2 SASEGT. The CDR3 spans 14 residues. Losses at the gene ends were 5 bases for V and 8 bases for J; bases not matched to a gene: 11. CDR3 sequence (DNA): TGTGCCAGCAGTCCCGGGACAGAGACACTAGGCTACACCTTC. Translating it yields CASSPGTETLGYTF.

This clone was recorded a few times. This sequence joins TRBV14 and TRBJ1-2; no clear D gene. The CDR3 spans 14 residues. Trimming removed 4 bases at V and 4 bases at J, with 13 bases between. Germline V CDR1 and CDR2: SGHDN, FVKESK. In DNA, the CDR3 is TGTGCCAGCAGCCCTACGACCGGGGTCTATGGCTACACCTTC. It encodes CASSPTTGVYGYTF.

The CDR3 sequence: CASSVDGTGQETQYF. The CDR3 DNA is TGTGCCAGCAGCGTAGACGGCACAGGTCAAGAGACCCAGTACTTC. V is TRBV9 and J is TRBJ2-5; TRBD1 might be the D (5 bases). The CDR3 has 15 amino acids. V gave up 0 bases and J gave up 2 bases, with 11 bases separating them. The germline CDR1 and CDR2 sequences are SGDLS and YYNGEE.